This T cell receptor beta chain originates from a study of Ad26.COV2.S vaccination and SARS-CoV-2 variants. This clone was detected only once. The J segment lost 1 base and the V segment lost 1 base, leaving 10 bases of the junction unmatched. This CDR3 has 17 residues. Germline CDR1 reads SGHVS; CDR2 reads FNYEAQ. Treatment defined: 19 received Ad26.COV2.S at low or high dose, single or two shots; about 5 received placebo; per-sample allocation not given. Day 63 after the first vaccine or placebo injection was the time point for sampling. Generated by immunoSEQ multiplex PCR, the TCRdb table keeps only in-frame clones and is missing some. The sample yields some 240,000 clones, approximately 90% seen once.

The sequences come from peripheral blood, collected in a trial of Ad26.COV2.S vaccine versus placebo. This receptor was identified in a person between 18 and 60 years old who received the Ad26.COV2.S COVID-19 vaccine or a placebo. The V call is TRBV7-6, the J call TRBJ2-7; 7 bases match TRBD2. The CDR3 loop is CASSLGPGGGGSYEQYF. The CDR3 DNA reads TGTGCCAGCAGCTTAGGACCAGGCGGGGGTGGGTCCTACGAGCAGTACTTC.